This T cell receptor beta chain was recorded in a study of shared T cell receptors in the human thymus (dated by TCRdb to the early 2020s). Regarding the complete study: The study examined how the human thymus generates shared, self-reactive T-cell receptor alpha chains.

The CDR3 has 14 amino acids, counting the end cysteine and phenylalanine. The DNA shown is the 42-base CDR3, in frame from base 1. CDR1 and CDR2, looked up from the germline V gene, are ENHRY and SYGVKD. V is shortened by 0 bases, J by 7 bases, and the region joining them spans 10 bases. Libraries came from the immunoSEQ multiplex PCR assay. TCRdb retrieved this table from immuneACCESS and kept in-frame rearrangements only. Not all clones are present; in checked studies, unresolved V genes account for under half, and no reason is known for the remainder. The sample table holds over 350,000 clones, of which around 95% were seen once. The top ten clones comprise approximately 0.02% of the sample. A word on this clone: Its antigen has not been determined. Base qualities are not recorded, but no much larger clone differs from it by a single base.

Sequenced input: thymocytes. This receptor was taken from a human donor. The V and J genes are TRBV10-3 and TRBJ1-5, with the D gene not clear enough to name. The CDR3 has the sequence CAISESRGVQPQHF. The DNA sequence reads TGTGCCATCAGTGAGTCGCGAGGAGTACAGCCCCAGCATTTT.